This paragraph reports one TCR beta chain. This CDR3 comprises 15 residues. Germline V CDR1 and CDR2: MNHEY, SVGAGI. Unmatched junction bases numbered 7, after V lost 5 bases and J lost 3 bases. Symptom resolution, clearance, or two negative PCRs marked donors in Cohort 3 as recovered. This sample was included in a study of blood T cell repertoires in COVID-19. Study overall: Spain, Italy and the United States supplied samples that represented acute and convalescent COVID-19. From T cells, B-cell-depleted T cells, or PBMCs came the material, which was cDNA or gDNA.

Original processing notes: Using reference gene primer amplification, nucleated cell counts were estimated. Profiling relied on immunoSEQ multiplex PCR, and the TCRdb table lists in-frame clones only, not all of them. V and J calls and clone size are copied from that table; D and trimming were computed from the DNA. The data contain about 140,000 clones, roughly 79% of them singletons. The TCR was taken from a woman in her forties or fifties who had recovered from COVID-19. The chain has TRBV6-5 and TRBJ1-5; 7 bases align to TRBD1. The specimen was PBMCs or T cells enriched from blood (not recorded which). The CDR3, as DNA: TGTGCCAGCAGTCAGCCGGGACAGCTCAATCAGCCCCAGCATTTT. Encoded protein: CASSQPGQLNQPQHF.